The source of this T cell receptor beta chain is a study of shared clonotypes between healthy human individuals. Findings and caveats of the study: The study generally estimated greater richness for naive than memory subsets.

Libraries were prepared by immunoSEQ multiplex PCR; TCRdb keeps only in-frame clonotypes and omits some of them. Of about 1.5 million clones listed, around 97% are singletons. Regarding this clone: Its antigen is not known.

CDR3 length: 14 amino acids. CDR1 and CDR2 from the germline V gene are GTSNPN and SVGIG (reference sequence). Unmatched junction bases numbered 2, after V lost 3 bases and J lost 1 base. The chain joins TRBV30 to TRBJ1-2, with TRBD1 matching 10 bases. This clonotype was sampled from a man under 40 in good health. The sequenced sample was naive CD4+ T cells sorted from blood. Subset indicated: CD45RA+ positively selected. The CDR3 protein is CAWRDRGGNYGYTF. CDR3 DNA sequence: TGTGCCTGGAGGGACAGGGGGGGTAACTATGGCTACACCTTC.